Below are 25 T cell receptor beta chains sequenced from a single sample in a study of blood T cell repertoires in COVID-19. The table came from immunoSEQ multiplex PCR; TCRdb's copy has only in-frame clones and leaves some out. The table lists about 140,000 clones, approximately 80% of them singletons. The sample taken for sequencing was PBMCs or T cells enriched from blood (not recorded which). All receptors derive from a woman between 35 and 50 years old who had recovered from COVID-19.

This chain links TRBV3-1 (or the pseudogene TRBV3-2) with TRBJ1-4; 9 bases line up with TRBD1. The CDR3 consists of 17 residues. CDR1 and CDR2 (germline): LGHDT, YNNKEL (reference sequence). With V trimmed by 1 base and J by 9 bases, 12 bases remained unmatched. CDR3 sequence reads: CASSQVMGDREDQKLFF. The CDR3 nucleotides are TGTGCCAGCAGCCAAGTTATGGGGGACAGGGAGGATCAAAAACTGTTTTTT.

With regard to this clone: A junction boundary mismatches the germline segment, possibly from a read error. The chain joins TRBV5-5 to TRBJ2-3, with 16 bases matching TRBD2. Germline CDR1 reads SGHKS; CDR2 reads YYEKEE (reference sequence). CDR3 length: 14 residues. CDR3 protein: CASSTGLAGGPKNF. CDR3 nucleotide sequence: TGTGCCAGCAGCACGGGACTAGCGGGAGGGCCTAAGAATTTT.

V is TRBV7-7 and J is TRBJ2-5; possibly TRBD2 for D (7 bases). Trimming cost V 5 bases and J 1 base, with 26 bases left between them. The germline V gene encodes CDR1 SSHAT and CDR2 FNYEAQ (reference sequence). The CDR3 contains 19 residues. CDR3 in amino acids: CASSREPQGRPGGQETQYF. The CDR3 region has the DNA TGTGCCAGCAGCCGGGAACCACAGGGCCGGCCGGGAGGCCAAGAGACCCAGTACTTC. The complete variable domain, with remaining parts taken from reference TRBV7-7 and TRBJ2-5, reads GAGVSQSPRYKVTKRGQDVTLRCDPISSHATLYWYQQALGQGPEFLTYFNYEAQPDKSGLPSDRFSAERPEGSISTLTIQRTEQRDSAMYRCASSREPQGRPGGQETQYFGPGTRLLVL.

The gene calls are TRBV25-1 and TRBJ2-2, with D hard to call. In germline, CDR1 is MGHDK, CDR2 SYGVNS. The CDR3 spans 13 residues. The V end lost 1 base, the J end lost 7 bases, and 7 bases lay between the germline ends. The CDR3 nucleotides read TGTGCCAGCAGTGAATCCGCGGACGGGGAGCTGTTTTTT. It yields the protein CASSESADGELFF.

The chain has TRBV5-4 and TRBJ2-5; tentative D call: TRBD1 (5 bases). The CDR3 covers 14 residues. V dropped 0 bases and J dropped 5 bases, with 11 bases sitting between them. Germline V gene lookup returns CDR1 SGHNT and CDR2 YYREEE (reference sequence). The CDR3 DNA is TGTGCCAGCAGCTTGGGATTACAGGAGGAGACCCAGTACTTC. This translates into CASSLGLQEETQYF.

The chain's CDR3 is CASRGGGGALLEQFF. The CDR3 region has the DNA TGCGCCAGCAGAGGAGGCGGGGGGGCTCTCCTTGAGCAGTTCTTC. The chain uses TRBV10-2 and TRBJ2-1, with 9 positions matching TRBD2. With 6 bases clipped from V and 9 bases from J, the junction kept 12 bases outside the gene matches. CDR1 and CDR2 (germline): WSHSY, SAAADI. The CDR3 runs 15 residues.

This clone was recorded only once. The V and J genes are TRBV7-2 and TRBJ2-7; the D gene is possibly TRBD1 (5 bases). The CDR3 has 15 amino acids. Germline V lookup: CDR1 SGHTA, CDR2 FQGNSA. Trimming stripped 2 bases from V and 1 base from J, with 12 bases between. The CDR3 nucleotides read TGTGCCAGCAGCTTATATACAGGAACTTCCTACGAGCAGTACTTC. The encoded protein is CASSLYTGTSYEQYF. The entire variable domain, with the rest obtained from reference TRBV7-2 and TRBJ2-7, is as follows: GAGVSQSPSNKVTEKGKDVELRCDPISGHTALYWYRQSLGQGLEFLIYFQGNSAPDKSGLPSDRFSAERTGGSVSTLTIQRTQQEDSAVYLCASSLYTGTSYEQYFGPGTRLTVT.

The genes are TRBV11-2 and TRBJ2-1, with TRBD1 matching 7 bases. The V gene end was trimmed by 4 bases and the J gene end by 2 bases; junction bases not matched to a gene: 11. The CDR3 runs 17 residues. Germline V gives CDR1 SGHAT, CDR2 FQNNGV. The CDR3 sequence is CASSSQGVAVPYNEQFF. As DNA, the CDR3 is TGTGCCAGCAGCTCCCAGGGGGTGGCGGTACCCTACAATGAGCAGTTCTTC.

The chain combines TRBV5-1 with TRBJ2-1, with 7 bases identical to TRBD2. V gave up 2 bases and J gave up 0 bases; unmatched junction bases: 8. The CDR3 is 17 residues long. Germline values: CDR1 SGHRS, CDR2 YFSETQ. CDR3 amino acids: CASSFAAGVSSYNEQFF. The CDR3 DNA is TGCGCCAGCAGCTTCGCTGCGGGAGTAAGCTCCTACAATGAGCAGTTCTTC.

J is TRBJ2-4 and V is TRBV10-1, with TRBD2 identical over 11 bases. Germline V gives CDR1 WNHNN, CDR2 SYGVQD (reference sequence). Unmatched junction bases numbered 13, after V lost 6 bases and J lost 0 bases. This CDR3 comprises 19 residues. CDR3 region: CASSNSTSGVPLAKNIQYF. The CDR3 bases are TGCGCCAGCAGCAATTCGACTAGCGGGGTCCCACTAGCCAAAAACATTCAGTACTTC.

The chain employs TRBV13 and TRBJ2-1; 8 bases map to TRBD2. The CDR3 covers 19 residues. Losses at the gene ends were 4 bases for V and 4 bases for J; bases not matched to a gene: 18. CDR1 is PRHDT, CDR2 FYEKMQ, per germline (reference sequence). The CDR3 DNA follows: TGTGCCAGCAGCTCCCGTTTGGTAGCGGGGCCTCGGGGATACAATGAGCAGTTCTTC. Translating gives CASSSRLVAGPRGYNEQFF.

This clone was recorded many times. This rearrangement joins TRBV28 to TRBJ2-7; 13 nucleotides line up with TRBD2. Germline CDR1 and CDR2: MDHEN and SYDVKM. V shed 5 bases, J shed 2 bases, and the junction held 12 bases outside the gene matches. CDR3 size: 18 residues. The CDR3 DNA sequence: TGTGCCAGCAGTCCGACTAGCGGGAGGATGATGGGGCCCTACGAGCAGTACTTC. Translation: CASSPTSGRMMGPYEQYF.

Concerning this clone: The germline gene is not matched at one end of the junction; a read error may be the cause. The chain recombines TRBV3-1 (or the pseudogene TRBV3-2) with TRBJ2-3; D possibly corresponds to TRBD2 (5 bases). Per germline, CDR1 LGHDT and CDR2 YNNKEL (reference sequence). This CDR3 spans 12 amino acids. CDR3 loop: CASSPSKDTQYF. CDR3 DNA sequence: TGTGCCAGCAGCCCTAGCAAAGATACGCAGTATTTT.

This chain joins TRBV4-2 and TRBJ1-4, with 12 bases matching TRBD1. The V segment lost 2 bases and the J segment 14 bases; nucleotides outside the gene matches: 12. Germline V gene data show CDR1 as LGHNA and CDR2 as YNFKEQ. The CDR3 consists of 16 residues. The DNA for the CDR3 is TGTGCCAGCAGCCAAACCCAGGGACAGGGGGCCCGAAGTCTGTTTTTT. It yields the protein CASSQTQGQGARSLFF.

This clone was picked up one time. V gene TRBV6-2 or TRBV6-3 combines with J gene TRBJ2-1, with D unresolved. V was pared by 6 bases and J by 9 bases, with 9 bases between. The V gene's germline CDR1 is MNHEY and CDR2 SVGEGT. This CDR3 contains 11 residues. The CDR3 DNA sequence: TGTGCCAGCAGCCCCTATATTGAGCAGTTCTTC. This sequence encodes CASSPYIEQFF.

The sample holds a few counts of this clone. The chain employs TRBV27 and TRBJ1-2; no clear D. V lost 9 bases, J lost 7 bases, and 36 bases lay in between. The germline V gene has CDR1 MNHEY and CDR2 SMNVEV (reference sequence). There are 19 residues in the CDR3. CDR3 coding DNA: TGTGCCAGGGAAGCGGTAGACCTTGCATGTCCTCCGGATGATCTTGGCTACACCTTC. Its protein is CAREAVDLACPPDDLGYTF.

This rearrangement joins TRBV15 to TRBJ1-2; 9 bases line up with TRBD1. The V gene end was trimmed by 8 bases and the J gene end by 8 bases; junction bases not matched to a gene: 12. Germline CDR1 reads LNHNV; CDR2 reads YYDKDF (reference sequence). The CDR3 loop spans 14 amino acids. CDR3 region: CATAAGTGTVGYTF. In nucleotides, the CDR3 is TGTGCCACCGCAGCCGGGACAGGGACTGTGGGCTACACCTTC.

This clone was found a few times. This rearrangement joins TRBV5-1 to TRBJ2-5; weak D call: TRBD2 (7 bases). The CDR3 runs to 15 residues. Deletions cut 1 base from V and 5 bases from J, with 15 bases between. Germline V gene data show CDR1 as SGHRS and CDR2 as YFSETQ. The CDR3 loop is CASSLWGGLRETQYF. The CDR3 DNA follows: TGCGCCAGCAGCTTGTGGGGGGGCCTCCGGGAGACCCAGTACTTC.

This chain uses TRBV10-3 with TRBJ1-5; the D is unclear. This CDR3 has 14 residues. Trimming took off 5 bases at V and 0 bases at J, with 8 bases between the two ends. The V gene's germline CDR1 is ENHRY and CDR2 SYGVKD. CDR3 amino acids: CAISRGDSNQPQHF. CDR3 nucleotides: TGTGCCATCAGTCGCGGGGATAGCAATCAGCCCCAGCATTTT.

The DNA for the CDR3 is TGTGCCAGCAGTTTTCTCCGCGGCACTGAAGCTTTCTTT. Its translation: CASSFLRGTEAFF. The chain joins TRBV12-3 or TRBV12-4 to TRBJ1-1; the D is unclear. Trimming cost V 3 bases and J 4 bases, with 9 bases left between them. This CDR3 region has 13 residues.

CDR3 region: CAWSSGTYGYTF. The CDR3 bases are TGTGCCTGGAGCTCCGGGACATATGGCTACACCTTC. This rearrangement joins TRBV30 to TRBJ1-2; tentatively, D is TRBD1 (6 bases). This CDR3 is 12 amino acids long. V was trimmed by 3 bases and J by 5 bases, leaving 10 bases between them. CDR1 is GTSNPN and CDR2 is SVGIG in the germline V gene (reference sequence).

This chain links TRBV29-1 with TRBJ1-5; the D is unclear. CDR1 SQVTM and CDR2 ANQGSEA come from the germline V gene. The length of the CDR3 is 12 residues. V dropped 6 bases and J dropped 4 bases, with 10 bases sitting between them. The chain's CDR3 is CSVGSGNQPQHF. As DNA, the CDR3 is TGCAGCGTGGGTTCGGGGAATCAGCCCCAGCATTTT.

The chain has TRBV11-2 and TRBJ2-7; 8 bases are a match to TRBD2. The germline V gene encodes CDR1 SGHAT and CDR2 FQNNGV. The length of the CDR3 is 15 residues. The J segment lost 3 bases and the V segment lost 0 bases, leaving 4 bases of the junction unmatched. The CDR3 bases are TGTGCCAGCAGCTTAGAGGGTAGCGGGATCTACGAGCAGTACTTC. Amino acids: CASSLEGSGIYEQYF.

The sample holds many counts of this clone. V is TRBV6-4 and J is TRBJ2-1, with 10 positions matching TRBD2. There are 14 residues in the CDR3. The junction had 3 bases not matched to a gene; V was cut back by 1 base and J by 9 bases. The germline V gene encodes CDR1 MRHNA and CDR2 SNTAGT. The CDR3 sequence is CASSDLAGGSEQFF. DNA for the CDR3: TGTGCCAGCAGTGACTTAGCGGGAGGAAGTGAGCAGTTCTTC.

This clone was seen only a few times. V and J are TRBV5-4 and TRBJ2-3; maybe TRBD1 (8 bases). The V end was cut by 5 bases, the J end by 4 bases, with 26 bases between. CDR1 is SGHNT and CDR2 is YYREEE in the germline V gene (reference sequence). The CDR3 is made up of 18 amino acids. CDR3 region: CASRGGTGDLRKADTQYF. CDR3 nucleotides: TGTGCCAGCAGGGGGGGGACAGGCGACCTCCGAAAGGCAGATACGCAGTATTTT.